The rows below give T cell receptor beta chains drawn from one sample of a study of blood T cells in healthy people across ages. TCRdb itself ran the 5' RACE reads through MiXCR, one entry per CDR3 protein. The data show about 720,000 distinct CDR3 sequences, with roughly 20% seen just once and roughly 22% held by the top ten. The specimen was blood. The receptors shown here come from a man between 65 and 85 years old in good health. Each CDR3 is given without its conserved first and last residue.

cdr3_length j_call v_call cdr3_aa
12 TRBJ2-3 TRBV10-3 AISESDGTDTQY
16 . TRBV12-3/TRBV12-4 ASSASGTSGDPQETQY
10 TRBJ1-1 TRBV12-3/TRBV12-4 ASSFGNTEAF
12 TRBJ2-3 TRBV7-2 ASTRGVSTDTQY
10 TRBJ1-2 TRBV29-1 SVATGGWGYT
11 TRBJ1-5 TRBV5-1 ASSFDSNQPQH
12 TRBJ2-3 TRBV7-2 ASSLTKSEDTQY
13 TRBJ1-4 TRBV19 ASKTQGPTNEKLF
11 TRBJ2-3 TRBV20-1 SGGGTPTDTQY
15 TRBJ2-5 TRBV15 ATSRDGTRTTQETQY
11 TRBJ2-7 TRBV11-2 ASSPSAAYEQY
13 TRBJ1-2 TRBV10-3 AISGETQANYGYT
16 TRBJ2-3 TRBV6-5 ASSFLAGTTSSTDTQY
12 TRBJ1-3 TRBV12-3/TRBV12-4 ASTEQHTGNTIY
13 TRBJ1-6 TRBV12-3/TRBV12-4 ASSPAGNANSPLH
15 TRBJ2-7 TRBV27 ASSLNWASGGSYEQY
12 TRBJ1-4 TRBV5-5 ASTTDSRNEKLF
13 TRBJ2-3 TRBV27 ASRPGQGVTDTQY
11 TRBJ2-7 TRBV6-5 ASKRDSVSEQY
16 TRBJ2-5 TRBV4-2 ASSQDASGGATEETQY
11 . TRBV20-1 SARVYRRETQY
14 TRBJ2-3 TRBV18 ASSPPAGGKADTQY
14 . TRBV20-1 SARKFGTSGDNEQF